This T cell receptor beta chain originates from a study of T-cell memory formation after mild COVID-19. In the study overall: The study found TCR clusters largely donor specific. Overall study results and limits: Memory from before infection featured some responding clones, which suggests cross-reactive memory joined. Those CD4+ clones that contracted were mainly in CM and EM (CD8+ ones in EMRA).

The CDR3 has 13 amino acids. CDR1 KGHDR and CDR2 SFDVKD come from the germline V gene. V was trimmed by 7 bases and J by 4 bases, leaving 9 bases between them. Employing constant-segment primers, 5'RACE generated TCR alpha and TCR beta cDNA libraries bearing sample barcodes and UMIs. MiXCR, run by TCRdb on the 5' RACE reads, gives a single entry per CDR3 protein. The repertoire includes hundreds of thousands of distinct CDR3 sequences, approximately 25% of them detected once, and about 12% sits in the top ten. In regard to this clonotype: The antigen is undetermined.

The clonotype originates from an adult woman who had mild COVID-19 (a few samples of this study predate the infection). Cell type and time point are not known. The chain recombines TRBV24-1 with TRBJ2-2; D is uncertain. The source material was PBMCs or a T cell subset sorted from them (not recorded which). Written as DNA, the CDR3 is TGTGCCACCAGCCAACTAAGCACCGGGGAGCTGTTTTTT. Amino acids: CATSQLSTGELFF.